The text below deals with one TCR beta chain. These data are taken from a study of cytotoxic CD8 clonotypes in ibrutinib-treated CLL. The CDR3 runs to 15 residues. V was shortened by 0 bases and J by 0 bases, with 7 bases between the two germline ends. Here immunoSEQ multiplex PCR was the method, and the copy in TCRdb shows in-frame clones only, minus some. The data show about 200,000 clones, around 75% seen once. The sample here was PBMCs, taken after 12 months of ibrutinib treatment. The J gene is TRBJ1-5, the V gene TRBV5-3; D is unclear. TRBV5-3 is known as an ORF, though its function is uncertain. The clonotype was recovered from a human donor with chronic lymphocytic leukemia. The DNA for the CDR3 is TGTGCCAGAAGCTTGGGACTGTATAGCAATCAGCCCCAGCATTTT. Its protein product is CARSLGLYSNQPQHF.